The 14 T cell receptor beta chains listed next were all sequenced from one sample in a study of a mutant IDH1 vaccine in newly diagnosed glioma (dated by TCRdb to the early 2020s). To prepare the library, the immunoSEQ multiplex PCR assay was applied. TCRdb stores this immuneACCESS table with in-frame sequences only. Part of the clones is absent; in the studies checked, under half of the shortfall reflects unresolved V genes, and no reason is known for the rest. The sample table lists tens of thousands of clones, about 81% of them with a count of one. The ten largest clonotypes hold approximately 8% of the sample. This specimen's time point label, interpreted: week 23, last vaccination. Each vaccine dose, consisting of 300 ug of a 20-mer mutant IDH1 peptide in Montanide, was administered subcutaneously with topical imiquimod. These receptors have no known antigen. The material sequenced was PBMCs, taken from a glioma patient whose treatment included an IDH1 peptide vaccine. All receptors derive from a woman between 35 and 50 years old with glioma. Some clones in this sample may be carry-over from other donors' samples.

A single count supports this clone. This chain joins TRBV15 and TRBJ2-7; TRBD1 aligns across 9 bases. This CDR3 comprises 16 residues. Germline V lookup: CDR1 LNHNV, CDR2 YYDKDF (reference sequence). The J segment lost 3 bases and the V segment lost 2 bases, leaving 8 bases of the junction unmatched. CDR3 DNA: TGTGCCACCAGCAGACCAAGACAGGGGGGCAACTACGAGCAGTACTTC. The encoded protein is CATSRPRQGGNYEQYF.

The chain uses TRBV7-2 and TRBJ2-3, with 9 bases lining up with TRBD2. V was clipped by 4 bases and J by 1 base; unmatched bases: 3. The CDR3 is 15 amino acids. Germline loops: CDR1 SGHTA, CDR2 FQGNSA. CDR3 nucleotide sequence: TGTGCCAGCAGCTACCAGCGGGGGGGCACAGATACGCAGTATTTT. It specifies CASSYQRGGTDTQYF.

The chain couples TRBV18 to TRBJ1-2, with 7 bases aligning to TRBD1. CDR3 length: 13 amino acids. V lost 3 bases to trimming and J lost 8 bases; unmatched junction nucleotides: 6. The germline gives CDR1 KGHSH, CDR2 LQKENI. CDR3 loop: CASSPSTGAGYTF. The CDR3 nucleotides are TGTGCCAGCTCACCCTCTACAGGGGCCGGCTACACCTTC. Full variable domain (missing parts from reference TRBV18 and TRBJ1-2): NAGVMQNPRHLVRRRGQEARLRCSPMKGHSHVYWYRQLPEEGLKFMVYLQKENIIDESGMPKERFSAEFPKEGPSILRIQQVVRGDSAAYFCASSPSTGAGYTFGSGTRLTVV.

This clone was picked up a small number of times. The V gene is TRBV10-3, the J gene TRBJ1-1, with 8 positions matching TRBD1. This CDR3 region has 14 residues. Losses at the gene ends were 11 bases for V and 1 base for J; bases not matched to a gene: 9. Germline V gene sequence: CDR1 ENHRY, CDR2 SYGVKD. CDR3 protein: CASLSTGANTEAFF. The DNA for the CDR3 is TGTGCCTCCCTGTCGACAGGGGCGAACACTGAAGCTTTCTTT.

The chain is built from TRBV27 and TRBJ1-1, with D perhaps matching TRBD1 (6 bases). CDR1 and CDR2 from the germline V gene are MNHEY and SMNVEV (reference sequence). Trimming shortened V by 7 bases and J by 5 bases, and 11 bases separated the two germline ends. This CDR3 region has 12 residues. CDR3 coding DNA: TGTGCCAGCAAGGGGGGCTGGACTGAAGCTTTCTTT. Translating gives CASKGGWTEAFF.

This clone was seen a few times. The rearrangement links TRBV5-6 to TRBJ2-7; TRBD2 matches at 8 bases. Per the germline V gene, CDR1 is SGHDT and CDR2 is YYEEEE. V lost 6 bases and J lost 2; bases outside the gene matches: 10. The CDR3 sequence is 15 residues long. The CDR3 protein is CASIERGGGPYEQYF. The CDR3, as DNA: TGTGCCAGCATCGAACGAGGCGGGGGGCCCTACGAGCAGTACTTC. The whole variable domain, filled in from reference TRBV5-6 and TRBJ2-7, reads DAGVTQSPTHLIKTRGQQVTLRCSPKSGHDTVSWYQQALGQGPQFIFQYYEEEERQRGNFPDRFSGHQFPNYSSELNVNALLLGDSALYLCASIERGGGPYEQYFGPGTRLTVT.

The V call is TRBV14, the J call TRBJ1-2; 7 bases align to TRBD1. The CDR3 is made up of 15 amino acids. Looked up from germline, CDR1 is SGHDN and CDR2 is FVKESK. The trim removed 1 base at V and 4 bases at J, leaving 6 bases unmatched. The DNA for the CDR3 is TGTGCCAGCAGCCAAGGAAGCAGGGGGTCCTATGGCTACACCTTC. It specifies CASSQGSRGSYGYTF.

The chain recombines TRBV30 with TRBJ2-3; D could derive from TRBD1 or TRBD2 (6 bases each). V lost 4 bases and J 5 bases, leaving 16 bases between the germline ends. The CDR3 spans 14 residues. Germline V gives CDR1 GTSNPN, CDR2 SVGIG (reference sequence). The CDR3 DNA reads TGTGCCTGGAATACCGGGGGCCTGTTAGATACGCAGTATTTT. Translated: CAWNTGGLLDTQYF.

This clone appeared a few times. This sequence joins TRBV29-1 and TRBJ1-1; 7 positions match TRBD1. The CDR3 length is 15 residues. With 4 bases clipped from V and 3 bases from J, the junction kept 11 bases outside the gene matches. The germline V gene encodes CDR1 SQVTM and CDR2 ANQGSEA. The CDR3 DNA sequence: TGCAGCGTTGGGCCCGGACAGGAGGGCTACACTGAAGCTTTCTTT. This gives the protein CSVGPGQEGYTEAFF.

The genes are TRBV15 and TRBJ1-4; perhaps TRBD1 as D (5 bases). Germline loops: CDR1 LNHNV, CDR2 YYDKDF (reference sequence). The CDR3 is 13 amino acids. The V end was cut by 0 bases, the J end by 8 bases, with 7 bases between. The CDR3 bases are TGTGCCACCAGCAGAGATGCAGGGGAAAAACTGTTTTTT. It encodes CATSRDAGEKLFF.

The chain carries TRBV14 and TRBJ2-2; the match to TRBD2 covers 14 bases. After removal of 5 bases from V and 2 bases from J, the junction contained 4 bases not matched to a gene. Per germline, CDR1 SGHDN and CDR2 FVKESK. This CDR3 has 17 residues. The CDR3 bases are TGTGCCAGCAGCTGGACTAGCGGGGGGCCCAACACCGGGGAGCTGTTTTTT. It codes for CASSWTSGGPNTGELFF.

DNA for the CDR3: TGTGCCAGCAGAACCGGGACAGAGAATGAAAAACTGTTTTTT. Translation gives CASRTGTENEKLFF. The chain joins TRBV2 to TRBJ1-4, with 7 bases identical to TRBD1. The germline gives CDR1 SNHLY, CDR2 FYNNEI. V trimming: 6 bases; J trimming: 5 bases; junction bases outside the gene matches: 6. The CDR3 extends over 14 amino acids.

The chain recombines TRBV2 with TRBJ2-3, with TRBD2 matching over 8 bases. CDR3 size: 13 residues. The germline V gene has CDR1 SNHLY and CDR2 FYNNEI. The V and J ends lost 7 bases and 5 bases, in that order; junction bases with no gene match: 5. This chain's CDR3 is CASTLSGGDTQYF. CDR3 nucleotides: TGTGCCAGCACATTGAGCGGGGGAGATACGCAGTATTTT.

The chain carries TRBV14 and TRBJ2-1; D unclear. V lost 6 bases and J 6 bases, leaving 27 bases between the germline ends. Looked up from germline, CDR1 is SGHDN and CDR2 is FVKESK. This CDR3 is built from 18 residues. CDR3 coding DNA: TGTGCCAGCAGGCCCTTCCTATTCCCTAATAGTATCCCCAATGAGCAGTTCTTC. Protein: CASRPFLFPNSIPNEQFF. Complete variable domain (other parts from reference TRBV14 and TRBJ2-1): EAGVTQFPSHSVIEKGQTVTLRCDPISGHDNLYWYRRVMGKEIKFLLHFVKESKQDESGMPNNRFLAERTGGTYSTLKVQPAELEDSGVYFCASRPFLFPNSIPNEQFFGPGTRLTVL.